This section outlines one T cell receptor (beta chain) sequence together with its context. Only in-frame clones appear in the TCRdb table, and some are missing; sequencing was by immunoSEQ multiplex PCR. The sample contains about 26,000 clones, roughly 90% of which appear only once. The entry originates in a study of blood T cell repertoires in COVID-19. The length of the CDR3 is 12 residues. The V gene lost 8 bases and the J gene lost 2 bases, with 9 bases spanning the gap. Sequencing used peripheral blood. The source of this sequence is a human donor in a cohort sampled during active COVID-19. This chain joins TRBV23-1 and TRBJ1-2; D uncertain. TRBV23-1 is classed as an ORF, of uncertain function. The CDR3 nucleotides read TGCGCCAGCCGCACCAGAAACTATGGCTACACCTTC. Its translation: CASRTRNYGYTF.